This TCR beta chain was obtained from a study of beta chain features in type 1 diabetes. Study-wide results and caveats: Shortening of TCRB CDR3s, moderate but significant, appeared in all four CD4+ subsets of Type 1 diabetes patients.

As regards this clone: Its antigen remains unknown.

Trimming left V 1 base short and J 9 bases short, with 13 bases between. Germline CDR1 SGHTA, CDR2 FQGNSA. CDR3 length equals 14 residues. Expressed TCRB transcripts were sequenced because the isolated RNA had all been reverse transcribed beforehand. Method: immunoSEQ multiplex PCR; TCRdb's copy keeps in-frame clones and lacks some. The sample comprises around 250,000 clones, approximately 15% of which are singletons, and 0.015% to 0.02% rests with the top ten. The J gene is TRBJ2-4, the V gene TRBV7-2; TRBD1 is a possible D gene (5 bases). Sequencing was carried out using naive CD4+ T cells from blood. This TCR was sampled from a man younger than 40 with type 1 diabetes. The CDR3 DNA reads as TGTGCCAGCAGCTTAGATCAGGGAAGTGCCATTCAGTACTTC. This sequence encodes CASSLDQGSAIQYF.